This T cell receptor (beta chain) derives from a study of PD-L1 blockade in urothelial cancer. Study in general: Beginning in about 2014, patients received atezolizumab, given as 1,200 mg intravenously every 3 weeks. Prior exposure to chemotherapy in patients amounted to 0 to 3 regimens received. T cells numbered a median of around 150,000 in the blood samples.

Germline V lookup: CDR1 SGHVS, CDR2 FQNEAQ. The CDR3 sequence is 13 residues long. V was cut by 3 bases and J by 3 bases, with 6 bases left in between. Time point given: pretreatment peripheral blood. Every PCR received spiked-in synthetic TCR analog templates. This table comes from immunoSEQ multiplex PCR, and its TCRdb copy is limited to in-frame clones, with some not included. The table shows about 95,000 clones, with 85% to 90% occurring only once. This TCR derives from a man in his 60s with urothelial cancer. This material consisted of PBMCs, taken around atezolizumab (anti-PD-L1) treatment. The J gene is TRBJ2-1, the V gene TRBV7-8, with D unresolved. The CDR3 region is CASSLQDYNEQFF. In DNA, the CDR3 is TGTGCCAGCAGCTTGCAGGACTACAATGAGCAGTTCTTC.